The next 14 T cell receptor beta chains were all read from a single sample in a study of T-cell reconstitution after alpha-beta-depleted transplantation in children. Molecular barcoding with unique molecular identifiers was used for the TCRbeta library. TCRdb ran MiXCR on the PCR reads and lists one entry per CDR3 protein. The repertoire consists of 200,000 to 300,000 distinct CDR3 sequences, with about 12% occurring once and the leading ten covering around 2.8%. Sequenced here: PBMCs from the stem cell graft donor, sampled from the stem cell graft. These receptors all come from a human donor who donated a stem cell graft to a child with acute lymphoblastic leukemia.

This clonotype has ten or more counts. This may arise from a read error, as a much more abundant clone is one base away. The chain links TRBV29-1 to TRBJ2-4, with a tentative D call TRBD2 (6 bases). Germline CDR1 SQVTM, CDR2 ANQGSEA. The CDR3 has 14 residues. The DNA of the CDR3 is TGCAGCGTTAGGACACAACTAGCCAAAAACAGTCAGTACTTC. It translates to CSVRTQLAKNSQYF.

This clonotype was seen many times. The V and J genes are TRBV20-1 and TRBJ2-5, with 9 positions matching TRBD2. V lost 5 bases and J lost 4; bases outside the gene matches: 17. Germline CDR1 reads DFQATT; CDR2 reads SNEGSKA (reference sequence). The CDR3 consists of 17 residues. The CDR3 bases are TGCAGTGCTCGCCCCTCAACAGCGGGAGGAGACGCAGAGACCCAGTACTTC. The encoded protein is CSARPSTAGGDAETQYF.

This clonotype occurred a few times. The rearrangement links TRBV6-1 to TRBJ2-7; D is possibly TRBD1 (6 bases). This CDR3 region has 18 residues. Germline CDR1 is MNHNS and CDR2 is SASEGT. V lost 2 bases and J 1 base, leaving 21 bases between the germline ends. The CDR3 nucleotides read TGTGCCAGCAGTGAAACCTACCAGCTGAGACAGGCATCCTACGAGCAGTACTTC. This codes for CASSETYQLRQASYEQYF.

There are many counts of this clonotype. This sequence joins TRBV7-9 and TRBJ1-1; possible D gene TRBD1, 5 bases. Germline V gene sequence: CDR1 SEHNR, CDR2 FQNEAQ (reference sequence). Trimming left V 4 bases short and J 1 base short, with 13 bases between. This CDR3 comprises 15 residues. The CDR3 DNA follows: TGTGCCAGCAGCTCCCGCTCAGGGTCGAACACTGAAGCTTTCTTT. Translated: CASSSRSGSNTEAFF. Complete variable domain (other parts from reference TRBV7-9 and TRBJ1-1): DTGVSQNPRHKITKRGQNVTFRCDPISEHNRLYWYRQTLGQGPEFLTYFQNEAQLEKSRLLSDRFSAERPKGSFSTLEIQRTEQGDSAMYLCASSSRSGSNTEAFFGQGTRLTVV.

The sample holds many counts of this clonotype. The rearrangement links TRBV28 to TRBJ2-2, with D possibly being TRBD1 or TRBD2 (7 bases each). The CDR3 sequence is 16 residues long. V lost 7 bases, J lost 1 base, and 16 bases lay in between. The V gene's germline CDR1 is MDHEN and CDR2 SYDVKM. The CDR3 reads CASKRGGQWNTGELFF. Written as DNA, the CDR3 is TGTGCCAGCAAAAGGGGGGGACAGTGGAACACCGGGGAGCTGTTTTTT.

In its sample, this clonotype was seen a few times. The V gene is TRBV10-3, the J gene TRBJ2-5, with 8 nucleotides matching TRBD2. The CDR3 totals 16 residues. Per the germline V gene, CDR1 is ENHRY and CDR2 is SYGVKD. J was trimmed by 5 bases and V by 0 bases; bases with no gene match: 8. CDR3 coding DNA: TGTGCCATCAGTGAGTCCGGGGGGGGGCCGCAGGAGACCCAGTACTTC. Residues: CAISESGGGPQETQYF.

Details on this clonotype: A single base separates this from a much larger clone, so it may be a read error. The chain joins TRBV29-1 to TRBJ2-3; possibly TRBD1 or TRBD2 for D (5 bases each). The CDR3 spans 13 residues. V dropped 4 bases and J dropped 5 bases, with 13 bases sitting between them. Germline assignment: CDR1 SQVTM and CDR2 ANQGSEA. This chain's CDR3 is CSVAAGTEDTQYF. The DNA for the CDR3 is TGCAGCGTTGCTGCAGGGACGGAAGATACGCAGTATTTT.

The table lists this clonotype with many counts. The chain is built from TRBV7-6 and TRBJ2-6, with 8 bases lining up with TRBD1. Germline assignment: CDR1 SGHVS and CDR2 FNYEAQ. This CDR3 contains 20 residues. Trimming removed 2 bases from V and 0 bases from J; junction bases left unmatched: 12. Here the CDR3 reads CASSLRSPTGVSSGANVLTF. The CDR3 nucleotides are TGTGCCAGCAGCTTAAGGTCCCCGACAGGGGTTAGCTCTGGGGCCAACGTCCTGACTTTC.

This clonotype occurred many times. The chain recombines TRBV6-5 with TRBJ2-1; D call uncertain. The V gene lost 2 bases and the J gene lost 5 bases, with 7 bases spanning the gap. The CDR3 extends over 13 amino acids. Germline lookup yields CDR1 MNHEY and CDR2 SVGAGI. CDR3 region: CASSYGSHNEQFF. The CDR3, as DNA: TGTGCCAGCAGTTACGGGTCTCACAATGAGCAGTTCTTC.

This clonotype was picked up many times. The V call is TRBV20-1, the J call TRBJ2-1; 10 bases fit TRBD1. The CDR3 runs to 14 residues. V gave up 3 bases and J gave up 7 bases; unmatched junction bases: 6. Germline V CDR1 and CDR2: DFQATT, SNEGSKA (reference sequence). CDR3 in DNA: TGCAGTGCTAGTGACAGGGGGCTGGGGAATGAGCAGTTCTTC. Translated: CSASDRGLGNEQFF.

This clonotype was counted at least ten times. V and J are TRBV20-1 and TRBJ1-3, with a possible D match to TRBD1 (5 bases). The CDR3 totals 16 residues. CDR1 and CDR2 from the germline V gene are DFQATT and SNEGSKA (reference sequence). The germline V and J ends were trimmed by 0 bases and 0 bases, with 12 bases remaining between them. In DNA form, the CDR3 reads TGCAGTGCTAGAGATCAGGGATCTAGCTCTGGAAACACCATATATTTT. It codes for CSARDQGSSSGNTIYF.

The V gene is TRBV12-3 or TRBV12-4, the J gene TRBJ2-7, with D perhaps assigned TRBD1 or TRBD2 (6 bases each). The CDR3 runs to 13 residues. With 3 bases removed from V and 6 bases from J, the gap between germline ends came to 12 bases. The CDR3 nucleotides read TGTGCCAGCAGTTTGTGGGGGGCGGGCGAGCAGTACTTC. It encodes CASSLWGAGEQYF.

In this sample, this clonotype turned up many times. V usage is TRBV5-1 and J usage is TRBJ2-7; D possibly corresponds to TRBD2 (5 bases). Per the germline V gene, CDR1 is SGHRS and CDR2 is YFSETQ. CDR3 size: 15 residues. V lost 3 bases to trimming and J lost 2 bases, with 15 bases between them. The CDR3 loop is CASSSKGSGAYEQYF. In DNA, the CDR3 is TGCGCCAGCAGCTCTAAAGGAAGCGGAGCCTACGAGCAGTACTTC.

There are many counts of this clonotype. The chain uses TRBV20-1 and TRBJ2-7; D gene ambiguous. Germline CDR1 is DFQATT and CDR2 is SNEGSKA (reference sequence). The CDR3 length is 15 residues. V shed 3 bases and J shed 0 bases, with 15 bases lying between them. For the CDR3, the DNA is TGCAGTGCTAGTGGTATGACGCCTCCCTCCTACGAGCAGTACTTC. Translating it yields CSASGMTPPSYEQYF.